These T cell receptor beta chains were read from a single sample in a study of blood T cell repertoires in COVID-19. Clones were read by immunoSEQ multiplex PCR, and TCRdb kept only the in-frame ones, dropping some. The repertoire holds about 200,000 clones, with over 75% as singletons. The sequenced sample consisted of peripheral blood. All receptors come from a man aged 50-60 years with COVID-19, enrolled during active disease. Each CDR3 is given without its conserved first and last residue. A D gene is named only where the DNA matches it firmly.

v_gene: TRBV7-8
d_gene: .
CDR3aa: ASRPDQGPLH

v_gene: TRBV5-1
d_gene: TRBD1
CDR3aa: ASSFGTGGSETQY

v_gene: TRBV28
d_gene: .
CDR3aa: ASSPPPGVPSYNSPLH

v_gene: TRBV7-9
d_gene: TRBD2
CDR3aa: ASSFGTSGGITQY

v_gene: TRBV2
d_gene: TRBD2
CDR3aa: ASSDWTGGVRETQY

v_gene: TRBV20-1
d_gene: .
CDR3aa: SAKYPGQF

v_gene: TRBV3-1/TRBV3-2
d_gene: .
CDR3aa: ASSPGPSGRDTQY

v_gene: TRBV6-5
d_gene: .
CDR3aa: ASSSPGLSTDTQY

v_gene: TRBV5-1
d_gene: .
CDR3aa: ASSDGGGVSPLH

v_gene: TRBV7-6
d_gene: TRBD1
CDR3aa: ASSQQGTPNTEAF

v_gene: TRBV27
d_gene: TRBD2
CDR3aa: ASSQQKGIGLAGDLHNEQF

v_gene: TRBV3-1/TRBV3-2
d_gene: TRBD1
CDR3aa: ASSQNRGPALYNEQF

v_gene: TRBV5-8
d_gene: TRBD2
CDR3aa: ASSSSGSTYNEQF

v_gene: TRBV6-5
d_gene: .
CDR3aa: ASSWDTTKLGIQY

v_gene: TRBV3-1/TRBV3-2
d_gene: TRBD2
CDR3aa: ASSGGLAQTNTGELF

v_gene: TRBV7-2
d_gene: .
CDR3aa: ASVSQGGETQY

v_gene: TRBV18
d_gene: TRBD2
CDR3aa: ASSPRLADNEQF

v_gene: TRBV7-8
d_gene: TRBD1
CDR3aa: ASRRGDSNSPLH

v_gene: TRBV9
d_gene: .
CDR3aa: ASSVGQMDGYT

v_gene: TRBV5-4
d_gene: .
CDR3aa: ASSLASRNTEAF

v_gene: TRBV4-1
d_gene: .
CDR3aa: ASSQGAGVDEQY

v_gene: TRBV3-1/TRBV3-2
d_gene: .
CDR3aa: ASSQDRVFGNTIY

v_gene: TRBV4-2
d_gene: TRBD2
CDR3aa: ASSQVNAGRGETQY

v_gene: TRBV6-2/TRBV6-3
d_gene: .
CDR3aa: ASSYFLHKLSYEQY

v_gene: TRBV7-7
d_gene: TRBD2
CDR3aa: ASSLSSSGYNEQF

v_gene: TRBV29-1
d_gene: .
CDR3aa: SASPLSGYT

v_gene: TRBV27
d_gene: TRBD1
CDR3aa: ASRLLRGRFYT

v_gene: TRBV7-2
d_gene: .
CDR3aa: ASSLAGGSNSPLH

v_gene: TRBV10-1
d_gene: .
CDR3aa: ASSKITGELF

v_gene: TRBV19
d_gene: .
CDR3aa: ASSQIKNTIY

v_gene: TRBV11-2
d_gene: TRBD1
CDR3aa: ASSLVGQGWETQY

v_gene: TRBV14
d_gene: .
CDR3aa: ASSQDRARRQTQY

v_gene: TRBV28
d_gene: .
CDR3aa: ASINGGMNTEAF

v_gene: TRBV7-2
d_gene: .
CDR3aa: ASSSGQLYEQY

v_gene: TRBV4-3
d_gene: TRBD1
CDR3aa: ASSQTGANSPLH

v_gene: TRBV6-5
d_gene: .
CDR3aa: ATDSGLMDTQY